The clone carrying this T cell receptor (beta chain) was recorded at least ten times. Its antigen is still unknown. TCRdb reanalyzed the PCR reads via MiXCR. This sample has about 40,000 clones, with about an eighth found just once. The sample belongs to a study of metastatic and nonmetastatic thyroid tumors. The overall study: Comparative analysis of repertoires was undertaken across blood and tumor or nodule tissue obtained from malignant and benign thyroid patients. Findings and limits, study-wide: Compared with benign nodules, malignant thyroid tumors were reported to have significantly higher TCR beta diversity in both blood and tumor.

No patient had received any treatment before thyroid surgery. This CDR3 is built from 14 residues. Germline CDR1 is SGHAT and CDR2 is FQNNGV. V was shortened by 6 bases and J by 3 bases, with 15 bases between the two germline ends. The source of this sequence is a female donor with papillary thyroid cancer or a benign thyroid nodule (not recorded which). Some clones in this sample may be carry-over from other donors' samples. This chain connects TRBV11-2 to TRBJ2-7; D might be TRBD1 (6 bases). The sample consisted of blood. The CDR3 DNA reads as TGTGCCAGCAGATCCCCGGCCAGGGGCTACGAGCAGTACTTC. Its protein is CASRSPARGYEQYF.